This T cell receptor (beta chain) was identified in a study of blood T cell repertoires in COVID-19. Looking at the study overall: Samples came from the United States, Italy and Spain, spanning acute and convalescent COVID-19. The analysed material was cDNA or gDNA that came from T cells, B-cell-depleted T cells, or PBMCs.

The CDR3 extends over 16 amino acids. Germline V lookup: CDR1 MNHEY, CDR2 SMNVEV (reference sequence). After removal of 4 bases from V and 0 bases from J, the junction contained 8 bases not matched to a gene. In the original workflow: Amplified reference gene primers provided the basis for estimating nucleated cell counts. The assay was immunoSEQ multiplex PCR, and TCRdb's table has in-frame clones only and misses some. The DNA gave D and trimming, while V, J and clone size come from that table. The sample shows fewer than 150,000 clones, roughly 80% of them seen only once. The chain uses TRBV27 and TRBJ1-1, with 7 bases matching TRBD1. This receptor was taken from a woman in her fifties or sixties with acute or convalescent COVID-19. The sample consisted of peripheral blood. The CDR3 region is CASSSLQGSLNTEAFF. The CDR3 region has the DNA TGTGCCAGCAGTTCCCTACAGGGGTCCCTGAACACTGAAGCTTTCTTT.